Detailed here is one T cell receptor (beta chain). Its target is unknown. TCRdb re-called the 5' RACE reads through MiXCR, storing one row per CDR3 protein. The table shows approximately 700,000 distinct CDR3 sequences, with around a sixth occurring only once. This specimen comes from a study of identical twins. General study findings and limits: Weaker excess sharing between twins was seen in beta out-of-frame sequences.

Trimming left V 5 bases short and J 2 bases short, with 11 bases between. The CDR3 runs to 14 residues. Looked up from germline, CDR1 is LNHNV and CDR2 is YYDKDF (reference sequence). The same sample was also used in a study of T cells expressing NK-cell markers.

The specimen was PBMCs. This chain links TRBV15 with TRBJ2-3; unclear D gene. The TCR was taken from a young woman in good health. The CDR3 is CATSETDLTDTQYF. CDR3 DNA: TGTGCCACCAGCGAAACAGACCTCACAGATACGCAGTATTTT.